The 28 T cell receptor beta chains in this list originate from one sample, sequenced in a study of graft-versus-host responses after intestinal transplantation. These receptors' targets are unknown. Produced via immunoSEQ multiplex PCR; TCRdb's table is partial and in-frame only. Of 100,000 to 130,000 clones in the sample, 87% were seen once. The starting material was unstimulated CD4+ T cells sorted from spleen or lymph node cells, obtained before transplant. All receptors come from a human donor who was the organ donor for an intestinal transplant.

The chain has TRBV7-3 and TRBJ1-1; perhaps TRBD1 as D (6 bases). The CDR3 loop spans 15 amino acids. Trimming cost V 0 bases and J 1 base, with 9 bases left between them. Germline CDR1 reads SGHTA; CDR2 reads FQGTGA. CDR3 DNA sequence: TGTGCCAGCAGCTTAACGGGGGCGGCGAACACTGAAGCTTTCTTT. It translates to CASSLTGAANTEAFF.

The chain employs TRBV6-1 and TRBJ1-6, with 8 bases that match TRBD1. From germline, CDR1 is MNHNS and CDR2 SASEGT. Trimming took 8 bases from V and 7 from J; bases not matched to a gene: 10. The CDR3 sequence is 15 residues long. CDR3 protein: CASVLRDRKNSPLHF. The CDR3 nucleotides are TGTGCCAGCGTCCTCCGGGACAGGAAAAATTCACCCCTCCACTTT.

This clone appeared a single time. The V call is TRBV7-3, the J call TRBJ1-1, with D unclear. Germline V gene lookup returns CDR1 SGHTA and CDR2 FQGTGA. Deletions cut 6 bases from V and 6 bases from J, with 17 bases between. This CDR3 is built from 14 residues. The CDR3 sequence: CASRSGPANAEAFF. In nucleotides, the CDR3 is TGTGCCAGCAGATCCGGACCGGCCAACGCTGAAGCTTTCTTT.

The chain's CDR3 is CASSSTVNTEAFF. The CDR3 DNA reads as TGCGCCAGCAGCTCTACAGTGAACACTGAAGCTTTCTTT. This chain joins TRBV5-1 and TRBJ1-1, with D unclear. V was trimmed by 3 bases and J by 0 bases, leaving 6 bases between them. Looked up from germline, CDR1 is SGHRS and CDR2 is YFSETQ. There are 13 residues in the CDR3.

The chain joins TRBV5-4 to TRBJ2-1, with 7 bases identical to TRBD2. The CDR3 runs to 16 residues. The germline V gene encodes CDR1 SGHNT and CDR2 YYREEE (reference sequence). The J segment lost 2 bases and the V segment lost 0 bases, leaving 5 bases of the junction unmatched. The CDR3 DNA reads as TGTGCCAGCAGCTTGGAATGGGGAGGGCCCTACAATGAGCAGTTCTTC. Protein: CASSLEWGGPYNEQFF.

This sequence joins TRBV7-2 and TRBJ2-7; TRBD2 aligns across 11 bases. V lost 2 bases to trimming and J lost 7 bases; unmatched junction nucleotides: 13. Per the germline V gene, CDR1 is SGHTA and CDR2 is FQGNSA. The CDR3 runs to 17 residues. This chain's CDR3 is CASSLLQGSGRAGEQYF. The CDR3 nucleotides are TGTGCCAGCAGCTTACTTCAAGGTAGCGGGAGGGCCGGGGAGCAGTACTTC.

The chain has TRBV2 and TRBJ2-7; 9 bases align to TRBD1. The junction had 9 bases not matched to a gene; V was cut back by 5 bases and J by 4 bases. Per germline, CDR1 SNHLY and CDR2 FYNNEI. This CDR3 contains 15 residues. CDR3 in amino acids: CASSSSGTGRYEQYF. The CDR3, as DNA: TGTGCCAGCAGTAGTTCCGGGACAGGGCGGTACGAGCAGTACTTC.

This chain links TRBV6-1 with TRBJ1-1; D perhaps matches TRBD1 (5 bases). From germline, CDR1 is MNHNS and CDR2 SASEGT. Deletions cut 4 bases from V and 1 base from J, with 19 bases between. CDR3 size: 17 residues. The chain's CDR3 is CASSVGATLGWNTEAFF. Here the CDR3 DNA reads TGTGCCAGCAGTGTAGGGGCAACCCTGGGATGGAACACTGAAGCTTTCTTT.

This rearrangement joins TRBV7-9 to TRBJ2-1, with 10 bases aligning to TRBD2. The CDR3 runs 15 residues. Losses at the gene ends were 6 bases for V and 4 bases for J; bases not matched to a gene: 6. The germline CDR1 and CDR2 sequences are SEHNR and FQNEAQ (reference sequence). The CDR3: CASSKPGLAYNEQFF. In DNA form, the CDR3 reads TGTGCCAGCAGTAAACCGGGACTAGCGTACAATGAGCAGTTCTTC.

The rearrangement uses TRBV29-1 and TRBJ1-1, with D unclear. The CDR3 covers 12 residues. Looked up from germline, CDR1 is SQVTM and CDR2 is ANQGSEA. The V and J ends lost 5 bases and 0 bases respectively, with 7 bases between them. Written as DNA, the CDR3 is TGCAGCGTTTCGCAGGTGAACACTGAAGCTTTCTTT. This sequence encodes CSVSQVNTEAFF. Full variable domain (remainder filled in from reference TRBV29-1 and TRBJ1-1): SAVISQKPSRDICQRGTSLTIQCQVDSQVTMMFWYRQQPGQSLTLIATANQGSEATYESGFVIDKFPISRPNLTFSTLTVSNMSPEDSSIYLCSVSQVNTEAFFGQGTRLTVV.

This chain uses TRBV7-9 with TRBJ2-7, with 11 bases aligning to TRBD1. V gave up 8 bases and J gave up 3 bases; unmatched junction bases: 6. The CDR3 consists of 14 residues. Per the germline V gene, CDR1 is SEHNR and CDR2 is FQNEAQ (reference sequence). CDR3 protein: CASSRGTGGYEQYF. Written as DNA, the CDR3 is TGTGCCAGCTCCCGGGGGACAGGGGGCTACGAGCAGTACTTC.

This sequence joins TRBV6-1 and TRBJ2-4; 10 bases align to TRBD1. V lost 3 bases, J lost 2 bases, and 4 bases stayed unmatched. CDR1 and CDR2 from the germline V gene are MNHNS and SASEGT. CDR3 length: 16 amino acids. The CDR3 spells CASSDTGQGTKNIQYF. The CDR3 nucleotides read TGTGCCAGCAGTGATACGGGACAGGGGACCAAAAACATTCAGTACTTC.

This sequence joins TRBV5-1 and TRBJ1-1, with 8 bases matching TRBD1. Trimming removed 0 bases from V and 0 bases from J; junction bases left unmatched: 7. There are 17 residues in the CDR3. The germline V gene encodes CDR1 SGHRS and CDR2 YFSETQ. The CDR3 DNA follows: TGCGCCAGCAGCTTGGTGCCGGACAGGGTAATGAACACTGAAGCTTTCTTT. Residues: CASSLVPDRVMNTEAFF.

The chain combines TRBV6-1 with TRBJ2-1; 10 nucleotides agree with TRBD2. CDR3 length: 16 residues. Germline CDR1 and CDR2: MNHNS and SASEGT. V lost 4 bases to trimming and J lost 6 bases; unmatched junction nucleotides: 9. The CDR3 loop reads CASSAGTSVMSNEQFF. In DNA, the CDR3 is TGTGCCAGCAGTGCCGGGACTAGCGTGATGTCCAATGAGCAGTTCTTC.

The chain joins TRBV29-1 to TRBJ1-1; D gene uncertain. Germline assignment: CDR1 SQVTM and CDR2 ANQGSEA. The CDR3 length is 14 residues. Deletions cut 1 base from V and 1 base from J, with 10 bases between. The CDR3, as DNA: TGCAGCGTTGAAGTTGAGGTGTGGAACACTGAAGCTTTCTTT. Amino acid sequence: CSVEVEVWNTEAFF.

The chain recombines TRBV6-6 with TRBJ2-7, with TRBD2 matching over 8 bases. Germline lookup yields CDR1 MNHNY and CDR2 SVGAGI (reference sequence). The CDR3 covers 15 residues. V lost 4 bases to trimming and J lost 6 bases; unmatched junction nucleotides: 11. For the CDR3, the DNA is TGTGCCAGCAGTTTAACCGGGACTAGGGTTGGCGAGCAGTACTTC. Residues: CASSLTGTRVGEQYF.

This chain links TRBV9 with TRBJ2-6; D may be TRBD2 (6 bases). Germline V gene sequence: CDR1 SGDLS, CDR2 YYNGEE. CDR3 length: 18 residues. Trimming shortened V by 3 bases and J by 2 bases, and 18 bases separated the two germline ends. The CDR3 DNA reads TGTGCCAGCAGCGGCCGCGGGACCTCCCGGGCTGGGGCCAACGTCCTGACTTTC. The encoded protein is CASSGRGTSRAGANVLTF.

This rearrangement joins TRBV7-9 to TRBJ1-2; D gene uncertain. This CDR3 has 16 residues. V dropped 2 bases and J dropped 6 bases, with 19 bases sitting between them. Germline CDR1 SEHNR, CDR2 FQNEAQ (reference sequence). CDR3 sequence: CASSLRAPYLRHGYTF. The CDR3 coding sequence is TGTGCCAGCAGCTTACGGGCACCTTACCTTCGGCATGGCTACACCTTC.

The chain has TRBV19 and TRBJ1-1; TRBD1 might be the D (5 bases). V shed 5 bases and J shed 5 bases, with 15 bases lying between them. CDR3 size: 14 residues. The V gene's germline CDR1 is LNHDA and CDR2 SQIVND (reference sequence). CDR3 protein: CASSSLGLNTEAFF. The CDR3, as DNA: TGTGCCAGTAGTTCTCTGGGGCTTAATACTGAAGCTTTCTTT.

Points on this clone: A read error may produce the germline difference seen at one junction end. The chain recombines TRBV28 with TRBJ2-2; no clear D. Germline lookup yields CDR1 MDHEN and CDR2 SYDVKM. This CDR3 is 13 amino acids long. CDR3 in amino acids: CASTTLNTEELFF. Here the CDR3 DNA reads TGTGCCAGCACAACATTAAACACCGAGGAGCTGTTTTTT.

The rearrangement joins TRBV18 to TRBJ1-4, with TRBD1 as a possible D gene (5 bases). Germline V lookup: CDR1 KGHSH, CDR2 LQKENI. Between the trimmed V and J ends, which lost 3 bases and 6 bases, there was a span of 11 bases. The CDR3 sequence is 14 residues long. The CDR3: CASSPAGLDEKLFF. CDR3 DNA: TGTGCCAGCTCACCCGCAGGGCTCGATGAAAAACTGTTTTTT. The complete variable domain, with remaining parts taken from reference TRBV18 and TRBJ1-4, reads NAGVMQNPRHLVRRRGQEARLRCSPMKGHSHVYWYRQLPEEGLKFMVYLQKENIIDESGMPKERFSAEFPKEGPSILRIQQVVRGDSAAYFCASSPAGLDEKLFFGSGTQLSVL.

CDR3 protein: CASSSTYGTGADRFF. The CDR3, as DNA: TGCGCCAGCAGCTCCACTTACGGGACAGGGGCTGATCGTTTCTTT. This chain connects TRBV5-1 to TRBJ1-1, with 10 bases aligning to TRBD1. After removal of 3 bases from V and 13 bases from J, the junction contained 15 bases not matched to a gene. The CDR3 runs to 15 residues. The germline CDR1 and CDR2 sequences are SGHRS and YFSETQ.

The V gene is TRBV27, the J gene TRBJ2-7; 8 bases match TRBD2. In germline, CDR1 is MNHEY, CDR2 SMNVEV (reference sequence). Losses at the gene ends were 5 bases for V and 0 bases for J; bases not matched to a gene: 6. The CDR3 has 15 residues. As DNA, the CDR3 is TGTGCCAGCAGTATTCGGACTAGCTTCTCCTACGAGCAGTACTTC. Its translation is CASSIRTSFSYEQYF.

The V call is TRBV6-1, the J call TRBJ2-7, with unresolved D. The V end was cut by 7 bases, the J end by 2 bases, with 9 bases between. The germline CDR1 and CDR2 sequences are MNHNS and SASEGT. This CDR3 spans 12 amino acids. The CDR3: CASTRETYEQYF. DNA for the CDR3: TGTGCCAGCACAAGGGAAACCTACGAGCAGTACTTC.

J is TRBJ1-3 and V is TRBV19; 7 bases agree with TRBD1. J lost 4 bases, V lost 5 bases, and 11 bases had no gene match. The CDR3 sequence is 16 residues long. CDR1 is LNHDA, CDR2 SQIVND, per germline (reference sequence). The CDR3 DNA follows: TGTGCCAGTAGTTCGGACAGGACAAATAGGGGAAACACCATATATTTT. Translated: CASSSDRTNRGNTIYF.

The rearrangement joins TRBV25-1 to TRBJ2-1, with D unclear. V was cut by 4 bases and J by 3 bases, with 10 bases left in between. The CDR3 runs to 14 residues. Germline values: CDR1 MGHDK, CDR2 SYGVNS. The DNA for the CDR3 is TGTGCCAGCAGTGTGTCTGGCAGCTACAATGAGCAGTTCTTC. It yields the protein CASSVSGSYNEQFF.

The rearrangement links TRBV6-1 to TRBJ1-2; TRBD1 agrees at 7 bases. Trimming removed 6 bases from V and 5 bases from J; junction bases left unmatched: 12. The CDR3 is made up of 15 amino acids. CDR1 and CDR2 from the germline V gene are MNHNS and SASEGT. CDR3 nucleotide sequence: TGTGCCAGCAGGCGAACCCCTGTGACAGGGTATGGCTACACCTTC. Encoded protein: CASRRTPVTGYGYTF.

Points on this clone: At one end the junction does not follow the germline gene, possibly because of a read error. The CDR3 reads CASSLVLFCWGKPDQPQHF. The CDR3 DNA follows: TGTGCTAGCAGCTTAGTTTTATTTTGTTGGGGGAAACCCGATCAGCCCCAGCATTTT. This chain connects TRBV7-7 to TRBJ1-5; a weak D match, TRBD1 (5 bases). The CDR3 contains 19 residues. CDR1 and CDR2 (germline): SSHAT, FNYEAQ (reference sequence). The full variable domain, with the rest looked up from reference TRBV7-7 and TRBJ1-5, is GAGVSQSPRYKVTKRGQDVTLRCDPISSHATLYWYQQALGQGPEFLTYFNYEAQPDKSGLPSDRFSAERPEGSISTLTIQRTEQRDSAMYRCASSLVLFCWGKPDQPQHFGDGTRLSIL.